This T cell receptor (beta chain) was sequenced in a study of blood T cell repertoires in COVID-19. Study-level background: Samples taken during acute and convalescent COVID-19 were collected in the United States, Italy and Spain.

In the study's own analysis: Nucleated cell number was recorded as an estimate derived from reference gene primer amplification. Measured with immunoSEQ multiplex PCR; TCRdb has only the in-frame clones, and not every one. That table supplies the V and J calls and clone size; D and trimming were determined from the DNA. The sample yields about 130,000 clones, approximately 89% seen once. This CDR3 contains 15 residues. CDR1 and CDR2 from the germline V gene are MNHEY and SVGAGI. V gave up 5 bases and J gave up 1 base, with 14 bases separating them. The sequence derives from a man aged 50 or older with acute or convalescent COVID-19. Sequencing was done on a sample of peripheral blood. This chain joins TRBV6-5 and TRBJ1-1; D not certain. The CDR3 sequence: CASSRNRERNTEAFF. Here the CDR3 DNA reads TGTGCCAGCAGTAGAAACCGGGAGCGGAACACTGAAGCTTTCTTT.